This TCR beta chain was captured in a study of blood T cell repertoires in COVID-19. As for the study in general: COVID-19 samples from acute and convalescent phases originated in the United States, Italy and Spain.

Residents of 24 US areas, aged about 18 to 95 years, made up the participants. Recovered status in Cohort 3 required two negative PCRs, clearance, or symptom resolution. Original handling: Reference gene primer amplification yielded estimated nucleated cell counts. Sequencing was performed with immunoSEQ multiplex PCR; in TCRdb, only in-frame clones are kept and a portion is missing. V and J calls and clone size come straight from that table; D and trimming were deduced from the DNA. The sample lists some 330,000 clones; over 75% were seen once. This clonotype originated in a man aged 30 to 45 who had recovered from COVID-19. Sequencing used PBMCs or T cells enriched from blood (not recorded which).

The CDR3 sequence is CAWSVVGVRAGVGEQYF. CDR3 DNA: TGTGCCTGGAGTGTAGTGGGCGTGCGGGCAGGGGTAGGCGAGCAGTACTTC. This chain joins TRBV30 and TRBJ2-7; D may be TRBD1 (6 bases). Germline V gene data show CDR1 as GTSNPN and CDR2 as SVGIG (reference sequence). V lost 0 bases and J lost 6, with 24 bases in between. The CDR3 is 17 residues long. Full variable domain (rest looked up from reference TRBV30 and TRBJ2-7): SQTIHQWPATLVQPVGSPLSLECTVEGTSNPNLYWYRQAAGRGLQLLFYSVGIGQISSEVPQNLSASRPQDRQFILSSKKLLLSDSGFYLCAWSVVGVRAGVGEQYFGPGTRLTVT.